Presented here are 10 T cell receptor beta chains from one specimen sequenced in a study of identical twins. In TCRdb, the 5' RACE reads were re-called with MiXCR into one record per CDR3 protein. The sample carries roughly 1,500,000 distinct CDR3 sequences, around 29% recorded once. Sequencing was performed on cord blood. The receptors derive from a newborn girl in good health.

In DNA form, the CDR3 reads TGTGCCAGCAGTTCTCAGGGGCGGGTATCCAAAAACATTCAGTACTTC. It codes for CASSSQGRVSKNIQYF. V usage is TRBV2 and J usage is TRBJ2-4, with D maybe TRBD1 (6 bases). The germline CDR1 and CDR2 sequences are SNHLY and FYNNEI. Trimming removed 5 bases at V and 2 bases at J, with 16 bases between. This CDR3 has 16 amino acids.

This clonotype was observed a few times. The rearrangement uses TRBV12-3 or TRBV12-4 and TRBJ2-1; weak D call: TRBD1 (5 bases). Trimming left V 4 bases short and J 5 bases short, with 15 bases between. The CDR3 contains 15 residues. CDR3 DNA: TGTGCCAGCAGTTCCCTGACGAGGACAAACAATGAGCAGTTCTTC. This gives the protein CASSSLTRTNNEQFF.

The V call is TRBV4-2, the J call TRBJ2-1; maybe TRBD2 (6 bases). This CDR3 comprises 16 residues. Trimming took 1 base from V and 4 from J, leaving 14 bases between them. Germline CDR1 LGHNA, CDR2 YNFKEQ. The CDR3 protein is CASSQALARWYNEQFF. The CDR3 DNA is TGTGCCAGCAGCCAAGCGCTAGCGCGTTGGTACAATGAGCAGTTCTTC.

This clonotype has a handful of counts. This sequence joins TRBV20-1 and TRBJ2-7; weak D call: TRBD1 (5 bases). Trimming cost V 1 base and J 2 bases, with 12 bases left between them. The CDR3 is 14 residues long. CDR1 is DFQATT and CDR2 is SNEGSKA in the germline V gene (reference sequence). The CDR3 is CSARAIGRAYEQYF. In DNA form, the CDR3 reads TGCAGTGCTAGAGCTATTGGCAGGGCCTACGAGCAGTACTTC.

The chain recombines TRBV3-1 with TRBJ2-3, with D possibly matching TRBD2 (6 bases). Trimming took off 0 bases at V and 5 bases at J, with 15 bases between the two ends. The CDR3 runs 16 residues. Germline assignment: CDR1 LGHDT and CDR2 YNNKEL (reference sequence). As DNA, the CDR3 is TGTGCCAGCAGCCAAGAAGTGTGGGAGGTGAGAGATACGCAGTATTTT. Translated, it gives CASSQEVWEVRDTQYF.

This clonotype appeared a few times. The CDR3 region is CASSYAGTSGGVTDTQYF. CDR3 sequence (DNA): TGCGCCAGCAGTTATGCCGGGACTAGCGGGGGGGTCACAGATACGCAGTATTTT. The rearrangement links TRBV5-1 to TRBJ2-3, with 16 bases that match TRBD2. The CDR3 loop spans 18 amino acids. V gave up 5 bases and J gave up 2 bases; unmatched junction bases: 8. Germline V lookup: CDR1 SGHRS, CDR2 YFSETQ.

This clonotype occurred many times. V gene TRBV29-1 combines with J gene TRBJ1-2; TRBD1 is a possible D gene (5 bases). CDR1 is SQVTM and CDR2 is ANQGSEA in the germline V gene. V was trimmed by 1 base and J by 1 base, leaving 10 bases between them. The CDR3 has 14 amino acids. CDR3 loop: CSVEGGKGNYGYTF. In DNA form, the CDR3 reads TGCAGCGTTGAAGGGGGGAAGGGTAACTATGGCTACACCTTC.

Concerning this clonotype: The junction differs from germline at one of its ends, possibly a read error. The gene calls are TRBV14 and TRBJ2-1; D may match TRBD1 or TRBD2 (5 bases each). CDR3 size: 15 residues. CDR1 is SGHDN and CDR2 is FVKESK in the germline V gene. The CDR3 coding sequence is TGTGCCAGCAGCCAAGGGACGGGGACCTACAATGAGCGGTTCTTC. This sequence encodes CASSQGTGTYNERFF.

The chain carries TRBV29-1 and TRBJ2-7, with 11 positions matching TRBD2. The CDR3 sequence is 16 residues long. The germline CDR1 and CDR2 sequences are SQVTM and ANQGSEA. V was clipped by 5 bases and J by 0 bases; unmatched bases: 9. The CDR3, as DNA: TGCAGCGTTAAACTAGCGGGAGAAGCTAGCTCCTACGAGCAGTACTTC. It specifies CSVKLAGEASSYEQYF.

The chain links TRBV7-2 to TRBJ2-4; possibly TRBD2 for D (5 bases). Trimming removed 4 bases from V and 13 bases from J, with 14 bases in between. Germline values: CDR1 SGHTA, CDR2 FQGNSA. CDR3 length: 12 residues. The CDR3 here is CASSSSVGEQYF. The CDR3 DNA reads as TGTGCCAGCAGCTCCTCAGTTGGGGAGCAGTACTTC. Filled out from reference TRBV7-2 and TRBJ2-4, the complete variable domain reads GAGVSQSPSNKVTEKGKDVELRCDPISGHTALYWYRQSLGQGLEFLIYFQGNSAPDKSGLPSDRFSAERTGGSVSTLTIQRTQQEDSAVYLCASSSSVGEQYFGAGTRLSVL.